This T cell receptor (beta chain) was identified in a study of blood T cell repertoires in COVID-19. The CDR3 runs to 13 residues. Germline assignment: CDR1 MDHEN and CDR2 SYDVKM. The V and J ends lost 6 bases and 3 bases, in that order; junction bases with no gene match: 2. Profiled with immunoSEQ multiplex PCR; TCRdb holds only in-frame clones, not every one. The table includes approximately 150,000 clones, about 90% detected once. On this clone itself: Different DNA sequences within this sample yield the same CDR3.

The V and J genes are TRBV28 and TRBJ2-7, with 10 bases lining up with TRBD2. This receptor was taken from a man older than 75 with acute or convalescent COVID-19. Material for sequencing was peripheral blood. In DNA, the CDR3 is TGTGCCAGCAGCAGACTAGCGGGCTACGAGCAGTACTTC. This gives the protein CASSRLAGYEQYF.